The rows below give T cell receptor beta chains drawn from one sample of a study of molecular identifiers for immune sequencing clone quantification. TCRdb itself ran the PCR reads through MiXCR, one entry per CDR3 protein. The sample holds about 54,000 distinct CDR3 sequences, 20% to 25% seen once. Sequenced input: naive CD8+ T cells from blood, with Jurkat cell RNA spiked in. The source of these receptors is a human donor in good health. Some libraries in this study had Jurkat cell RNA spiked in. The conserved cysteine and the conserved F or W are not part of the CDR3 here. Fields, in order: D gene, V gene, CDR3 protein. The D gene is left open where the match is weak.

>.|TRBV4-3
ASSQVFPGAYEQY
>.|TRBV29-1
SVNVLVAKTNTEAF
>.|TRBV6-2/TRBV6-3
ASSYSISEQQIYEQY
>.|TRBV28
ASSSGSTDTQY
>.|TRBV5-6
ASSLSYWGGNQPQH
>.|TRBV5-5
ASSLAGGEVYEQY
>.|TRBV7-2
ASSLYYEQY
>TRBD2|TRBV12-5
ASGPEGLAGETQY
>.|TRBV28
ASGRWDDQPQH
>TRBD2|TRBV10-3
AIRESLGGVSTDTQY
>.|TRBV13
ASSRGGRDNEKLF
>.|TRBV7-6
ASSFGGARDTQY
>.|TRBV28
ASSFPGTTDTQY
>.|TRBV6-4
ASMGGGQGAKNIQY
>.|TRBV14
ASSQGLSSYNEQF
>TRBD1|TRBV12-3/TRBV12-4
ASSPGTGGAFYNSPLH
>.|TRBV10-3
AIRPGQAMNTEAF
>.|TRBV7-2
ASSLAAQETQY
>.|TRBV11-2
ASSLVQGGAKNIQY
>TRBD1|TRBV7-9
ASRTGASSYEQY
>.|TRBV4-1
ASSQEGIFLESSEANVLT
>.|TRBV7-2
ASSSRQAGTDTQY
>.|TRBV7-6
ASSSLSGYEQY
>TRBD2|TRBV6-5
ASSYGSGGIEETQY
>.|TRBV1
TSSHERGGEAPQY
>.|TRBV19
ASSIASRSSNYGYT
>.|TRBV29-1
SVLEGSGSAEQY
>.|TRBV27
ASSLTGGFTDTQY
>TRBD1|TRBV29-1
SAWTGESYEQS
>TRBD2|TRBV29-1
SVEGGLAGADTQY
>TRBD2|TRBV4-1
ARRQRSFGGLLQHTDTQY
>TRBD2|TRBV7-9
ASSLITSAGELF
>.|TRBV4-1
ASSQEPRLQESQY
>.|TRBV11-2
ASSFKQGTLMNTEAF
>.|TRBV9
ASSQTESSYNSPLH
>TRBD2|TRBV7-9
ASSRPSGSGANVLT
>.|TRBV7-9
ASSPVMLYEQY
>TRBD2|TRBV9
ASSELAGDSGELF
>.|TRBV20-1
SARDGSSPPWTGAQY
>.|TRBV7-9
ASSSPGTDTQY
>TRBD2|TRBV28
ASSGTSGRETQY
>.|TRBV3-1
ASSQDVDMASRNEQF
>.|TRBV4-2
ASSQGDTSYEQY
>.|TRBV27
ASSLQRVQGPDTQY
>.|TRBV28
ASSQLGDEQY
>.|TRBV28
ASSFGPDTQY
>TRBD2|TRBV20-1
SARDLLRGATDTQY
>TRBD2|TRBV4-2
ASSQERLASTDTQY
>.|TRBV5-6
ASSLWPYNEQF
>TRBD2|TRBV6-1
ATAGGSSYEQY
>.|TRBV28
ASRPTLQSYNEQF
>.|TRBV28
ASSFPLTYYEQY
>TRBD1|TRBV5-1
ASSPGQTSAQY
>.|TRBV27
ASSLSSDDTDTQY
>TRBD2|TRBV29-1
SVGQREPSNNEQF
>TRBD2|TRBV12-3/TRBV12-4
ASSLWTSGGYTDTQY
>.|TRBV19
ASSITEYSNQPQH
>.|TRBV27
ASSLKPANQPQH
>.|TRBV12-3/TRBV12-4
ASSPWGSQETQY
>TRBD1|TRBV25-1
ASQGVYEQY